The source of this T cell receptor beta chain is a study of cytomegalovirus exposure and HLA in healthy donors. For the study at large: Approximately 190 million T cells yielded 90 million to 130 million unique TCR beta sequences, as an earlier analysis found.

The primer mix had 60 Vbeta and 13 Jbeta primers. Profiling relied on immunoSEQ multiplex PCR, and the TCRdb table lists in-frame clones only, not all of them. The sample totals around 78,000 clones; its top ten clones hold 3.5% to 4%. The CDR3 totals 16 residues. Trimming at V came to 0 bases and at J to 1 base, leaving 1 base not matched to a gene. From germline, CDR1 is MRHNA and CDR2 SNTAGT. V is TRBV6-4 and J is TRBJ2-3; 10 nucleotides agree with TRBD2. The sequenced sample consisted of PBMCs. The receptor was derived from a man aged 18 to 29 in good health and CMV-seropositive. CDR3 protein: CASSDSGTSGTDTQYF. The CDR3 DNA reads TGTGCCAGCAGTGACTCCGGGACTAGCGGCACAGATACGCAGTATTTT.